The clone carrying this TCR beta chain was observed a few times. Its cognate antigen is unknown. In TCRdb, the reads were re-called with MiXCR into one record per CDR3 protein. Of 450,000 to 600,000 distinct CDR3 sequences detected, about 33% appear once; the ten largest clones hold roughly 15%. The record originates from a study of T cell repertoires in cytomegalovirus infection. Whole-study results and caveats: HLA-C-restricted CMV-specific TCR beta clonotypes prevailed in the ex vivo response.

The CDR3 is 14 amino acids. The V and J ends lost 1 base and 4 bases respectively, with 10 bases between them. In germline, CDR1 is SGHTA, CDR2 FQGNSA. The sequence derives from a human donor in good health (CMV status not recorded). Some clones in this sample may be carry-over from other donors' samples. V and J are TRBV7-2 and TRBJ2-5; no firm D call. This specimen was cultured PBMCs, taken from culture after CMV antigen stimulation. In nucleotides, the CDR3 is TGTGCCAGCAGCTTAGTTGGTCCGGGAGAGACCCAGTACTTC. Residues: CASSLVGPGETQYF.